Presented here are 6 T cell receptor beta chains from one specimen sequenced in a study of shared clonotypes between healthy human individuals. Naive CD8 isolation took CD45RO-negative cells positively selected for CCR7 and excluded terminally differentiated effector memory CD45RA+ cells. Data came from immunoSEQ multiplex PCR; TCRdb stores just in-frame clones and leaves some out. The table has about 2.2 million clones, 85% to 95% seen once. Input material: naive CD8+ T cells from PBMCs. These receptors were obtained from a man aged 18 to 30 in good health. Some clones in this sample may be carry-over from other donors' samples.

This clone appeared a single time. The CDR3 protein is CASSSYQGAISYNEQFF. For the CDR3, the DNA is TGTGCCAGCAGCTCGTATCAGGGGGCGATTTCCTACAATGAGCAGTTCTTC. The rearrangement uses TRBV7-9 and TRBJ2-1, with 8 bases identical to TRBD1. Germline V lookup: CDR1 SEHNR, CDR2 FQNEAQ (reference sequence). The CDR3 runs 17 residues. With 4 bases clipped from V and 1 base from J, the junction kept 9 bases outside the gene matches. The entire variable domain, with the rest obtained from reference TRBV7-9 and TRBJ2-1, is as follows: DTGVSQNPRHKITKRGQNVTFRCDPISEHNRLYWYRQTLGQGPEFLTYFQNEAQLEKSRLLSDRFSAERPKGSFSTLEIQRTEQGDSAMYLCASSSYQGAISYNEQFFGPGTRLTVL.

The chain employs TRBV28 and TRBJ2-3; D might be TRBD2 (6 bases). Per germline, CDR1 MDHEN and CDR2 SYDVKM. V lost 5 bases to trimming and J lost 6 bases, with 15 bases between them. This CDR3 has 14 amino acids. CDR3 in DNA: TGTGCCAGCAGTCCTGCTACTGGGGGGGATACGCAGTATTTT. Its translation is CASSPATGGDTQYF.

This chain connects TRBV7-9 to TRBJ2-7; the D gene is possibly TRBD1 (7 bases). V was cut by 5 bases and J by 1 base, with 15 bases left in between. The length of the CDR3 is 15 residues. Germline loops: CDR1 SEHNR, CDR2 FQNEAQ (reference sequence). This CDR3 is CASSPKTGRSYEQYF. CDR3 coding DNA: TGTGCCAGCAGCCCGAAGACAGGGAGGTCCTACGAGCAGTACTTC. The full variable domain, in which reference TRBV7-9 and TRBJ2-7 provide the parts outside the CDR3, is DTGVSQNPRHKITKRGQNVTFRCDPISEHNRLYWYRQTLGQGPEFLTYFQNEAQLEKSRLLSDRFSAERPKGSFSTLEIQRTEQGDSAMYLCASSPKTGRSYEQYFGPGTRLTVT.

The CDR3 coding sequence is TGCGCCAGCAGCTTTAGGACAGGCACCTACGAGCAGTACTTC. Residues: CASSFRTGTYEQYF. The chain joins TRBV5-1 to TRBJ2-7; 7 bases are a match to TRBD1. CDR3 size: 14 residues. Germline V CDR1 and CDR2: SGHRS, YFSETQ. V dropped 2 bases and J dropped 2; count of bases not matched to a gene: 4.

This chain uses TRBV11-1 with TRBJ2-3; no clear D. Germline CDR1 and CDR2: SGHAT and FQDESV (reference sequence). The CDR3 length is 17 residues. Trimming removed 0 bases at V and 0 bases at J, with 13 bases between. CDR3 in DNA: TGTGCCAGCAGCTTAGCGAGGCCAGGAACTAGCACAGATACGCAGTATTTT. It translates to CASSLARPGTSTDTQYF.

CDR3 amino acids: CASSAGQADYGYTF. The CDR3 DNA follows: TGCGCCAGCAGCGCGGGACAGGCTGACTATGGCTACACCTTC. The chain joins TRBV5-1 to TRBJ1-2, with 8 bases identical to TRBD1. The CDR3 spans 14 residues. V trimming: 4 bases; J trimming: 3 bases; junction bases outside the gene matches: 5. The germline V gene encodes CDR1 SGHRS and CDR2 YFSETQ.